This TCR beta chain was obtained from a study of blood T cells in healthy people across ages. Study-wide points: PBMC samples, being unsorted, prevented any conclusive comparison of naive and antigen-experienced cells.

The use of a sample-barcoded 5' primer and a J-beta primer mix characterized a second PCR of roughly 7 to 12 cycles. TCRdb passed the 5' RACE reads through MiXCR, listing each CDR3 protein once. Of some 880,000 distinct CDR3 sequences in the sample, about 36% were seen once. Germline V CDR1 and CDR2: SGHRS, YFSETQ. This CDR3 has 14 amino acids. Trimming took 2 bases from V and 4 from J, leaving 12 bases between them. Comment on this clonotype: As yet, its antigen is unknown.

The V and J genes are TRBV5-1 and TRBJ1-1; no definite D call. Sequenced input: blood. The origin of this receptor is a man between 18 and 29 years old in good health. CDR3 sequence reads: CASSFSGLVTEAFF. The CDR3 DNA follows: TGCGCCAGCAGCTTTTCCGGGCTCGTCACTGAAGCTTTCTTT. Variable domain in full (rest from reference TRBV5-1 and TRBJ1-1): KAGVTQTPRYLIKTRGQQVTLSCSPISGHRSVSWYQQTPGQGLQFLFEYFSETQRNKGNFPGRFSGRQFSNSRSEMNVSTLELGDSALYLCASSFSGLVTEAFFGQGTRLTVV.